This T cell receptor (beta chain) was profiled in a study of cytotoxic CD8 clonotypes in ibrutinib-treated CLL (dated by TCRdb to the early 2020s). Background for the entire study: In this cohort, 15 or so patients were treatment-naive and 11 to 12 were relapsed/refractory, while some 18 had unmutated IGHV. All remission and progressive disease samples were collected while patients were still receiving ibrutinib. Response samples were obtained after a median of around 11 months of treatment, with a range of roughly 6 to 40 months. Partial responses were observed in 24 patients and complete responses in 2; after a median follow-up of around 64 months, remission was maintained in 15 or so patients and progression was observed in around twelve. Cryopreserved peripheral blood mononuclear cells were obtained prior to treatment, at the time of response, and at either disease progression or sustained remission. On average, each sample yielded approximately 250,000 productive templates and around 98,000 productive rearrangements. Of the approximately 87 participants in the trial, 25 to 30 had longitudinal samples available.

With respect to this clone: Its binding antigen is unknown. The record has no base qualities; no much larger clone is one base away.

The goal of deep resolution MiSeq sequencing was a depth between 1 in 1 million and 1 in 200,000 T cells, and coverage averaged 10x per clonotype. The immunoSEQ hsTCRB Kit was used to generate the TCR beta libraries. Per the authors' processing: Data were analyzed with ImmunoSEQ Data Assistant and ImmunoSEQ Analyzer, with V, D and J genes assigned per IMGT definitions. Clonality was computed as one minus normalized Shannon entropy of productive rearrangement frequencies, ranging from 0 to 1. Only overrepresented clonotypes making up at least 0.05% of each patient's repertoire were included in the public clonotype analysis. Repertoires from some twelve age-matched healthy donors in immuneACCESS were used as clonality controls. Here the immuneACCESS table is served through TCRdb, limited to in-frame sequences with V and J called. Missing clones are a known gap in these copies; in checked studies unresolved V genes cover under half, and the rest lacks a known reason. V, J and clone size are taken as reported in that table, and D and trimming were inferred from the DNA itself. This sample comprises around 150,000 clones, approximately 91% of them detected only once. The ten biggest clones cover roughly 3% of the sample.

The time point tag for this specimen amounts to: progressive disease on ibrutinib. For TCR beta library preparation, roughly 2 micrograms of genomic DNA were extracted from the cryopreserved PBMCs. Longitudinal blood samples from CLL patients on ibrutinib monotherapy were analyzed using high-throughput TCR beta sequencing. The patients took part in an open-label, single-center phase 2 trial of ibrutinib monotherapy. CDR1 and CDR2 are drawn from the germline V gene: ENHRY, SYGVKD. Measured from the cysteine to the phenylalanine, the CDR3 is 11 residues long. Solely the CDR3 DNA is kept, with 33 bases framed from the first base. Between the V and J ends, shortened by 4 bases and 7 bases respectively, the junction contains 7 bases. What the research found in general, with its limitations: An increase in clonality was observed at ibrutinib response, with clonality remaining stable during sustained remission and falling back toward baseline at progression. Public clonotypes were rare and either shrank or stayed stable during treatment, and the rise in clonality at ibrutinib response reflected expansion of private clonotypes. Sampling times were not matched between patients in sustained remission and patients whose disease was progressing, and lymph node repertoires were not examined. At baseline, clonality was higher than in age-matched healthy donors and showed a strong correlation with circulating CD8+ T-cell counts.

This clonotype was obtained from a human donor with chronic lymphocytic leukemia. The specimen comprised PBMCs, sampled at disease progression, from a patient treated with ibrutinib. The sequence is built from TRBV10-3 and TRBJ1-1, with no confidently assigned D gene. Read as DNA, the sequence is TGTGCCATCAGTGGCGGTAATGAAGCTTTCTTT. Its translation reads: CAISGGNEAFF.